This T cell receptor (beta chain) was obtained from a study of sequential checkpoint blockade in melanoma. Study context: After nivolumab or ipilimumab alone, roughly 20 patients had week-13 rebiopsies.

CDR3 length: 13 residues. Germline lookup yields CDR1 MNHGY and CDR2 SAAAGT. V was shortened by 6 bases and J by 1 base, with 7 bases between the two germline ends. Comment on this clone: Its antigen is as yet unknown.

Broader study findings: Tumor T-cell fraction and clonality correlated with PD-L1 and CD8+ counts. Response in arm A was associated with pretreatment TIL clonality.

The treatment denotes: randomized to nivolumab then ipilimumab (arm A) or the reverse (arm B). Using immunoSEQ multiplex PCR, the repertoire was profiled, and TCRdb retains in-frame clones only, with some absent. The data hold about 22,000 clones, with around 30% observed a single time. The chain has TRBV6-8 and TRBJ1-5; tentatively, D is TRBD1 (5 bases). The receptor was derived from a human donor with melanoma. Material: tumor tissue (inferred from file names), obtained from a patient given nivolumab and ipilimumab in sequence. CDR3 in DNA: TGTGCCAGCAGACGGGGGAGCAATCAGCCCCAGCATTTT. Protein product: CASRRGSNQPQHF.